This is a list of T cell receptor beta chains from one sample in a study of blood T cell repertoires in COVID-19. Method: immunoSEQ multiplex PCR; TCRdb's copy keeps in-frame clones and lacks some. Found here are 200,000 to 250,000 clones, 82% of them singletons; the top ten hold 8.2%. Material: peripheral blood. The receptors stem from an elderly woman with COVID-19, enrolled during active disease. CDR3s include the opening cysteine and the closing phenylalanine or tryptophan. The order of the fields is clone size, D gene, V gene, J gene, CDR3 protein, CDR3 DNA. D genes are given only for firm matches. Clone size is shown for a subset of rows, as once, few, many or a class of expanded clone.

many	.	TRBV9	TRBJ2-3	CASSPTVRGDTQYF	TGTGCCAGCAGCCCGACCGTCAGGGGAGATACGCAGTATTTT
.	TRBD2	TRBV11-2	TRBJ2-1	CASSFGLAVYNEQFF	TGTGCCAGCAGCTTTGGACTAGCGGTTTACAATGAGCAGTTCTTC
.	.	TRBV28	TRBJ1-4	CASSLGGNKLFF	TGTGCCAGCAGCCTCGGGGGGAATAAACTGTTTTTT
once	TRBD1	TRBV10-3	TRBJ1-2	CAISSGQGAIQGYTF	TGTGCCATCAGTTCCGGACAGGGGGCCATCCAAGGCTACACCTTC
.	TRBD1	TRBV7-2	TRBJ1-3	CASSLARVGQGKAGNTIYF	TGTGCCAGCAGCTTAGCGAGGGTGGGACAGGGGAAGGCTGGAAACACCATATATTTT
once	TRBD2	TRBV7-9	TRBJ2-5	CASSFSGRTETQYF	TGTGCCAGCAGCTTTAGCGGGAGGACAGAGACCCAGTACTTC
.	.	TRBV11-2	TRBJ2-7	CASSLSTSSYEQYF	TGTGCCAGCAGCTTATCCACCAGCTCCTACGAGCAGTACTTC
few	TRBD1	TRBV24-1	TRBJ2-1	CATSDPGQGAGGEQFF	TGTGCCACCAGTGATCCGGGACAGGGGGCAGGTGGTGAGCAGTTCTTC
.	.	TRBV7-9	TRBJ2-3	CASSPSYGADTQYF	TGTGCCAGCAGCCCCTCCTACGGGGCAGATACGCAGTATTTT
.	.	TRBV11-3	TRBJ2-2	CASSLVGWGVPNTGELFF	TGTGCCAGCAGCTTAGTGGGGTGGGGCGTTCCGAACACCGGGGAGCTGTTTTTT
.	.	TRBV5-1	TRBJ1-4	CASSLDREGEKLFF	TGCGCCAGCAGCTTGGACAGGGAAGGTGAAAAACTGTTTTTT
.	.	TRBV6-2/TRBV6-3	TRBJ1-2	CASSYMPGGYTF	TGTGCCAGCAGTTACATGCCGGGTGGCTACACCTTC
.	TRBD1	TRBV6-6	TRBJ1-2	CASSSPGQGATGGYTF	TGTGCCAGCAGTAGTCCGGGACAGGGGGCAACTGGTGGCTACACCTTC
.	TRBD1	TRBV6-4	TRBJ1-3	CARDRGNTIYF	TGTGCCAGGGACAGGGGAAACACCATATATTTT
.	.	TRBV6-5	TRBJ1-5	CASSTTKGGQPQHF	TGTGCCAGCAGTACAACCAAGGGAGGCCAGCCCCAGCATTTT
once	.	TRBV5-8	TRBJ2-5	CASRLQGETQYF	TGTGCCAGCAGACTACAGGGAGAGACCCAGTACTTC
.	.	TRBV10-3	TRBJ1-2	CAISESITSYGYTF	TGTGCCATCAGTGAGTCGATTACATCTTATGGCTACACCTTC
.	.	TRBV5-1	TRBJ1-1	CASSLGETGRDQAFF	TGCGCCAGCAGCTTGGGCGAGACAGGTAGAGATCAAGCTTTCTTT
.	TRBD1	TRBV7-9	TRBJ1-1	CASSQSSPGQGIAFF	TGTGCCAGCAGCCAAAGCTCCCCGGGACAGGGTATAGCTTTCTTT
.	.	TRBV18	TRBJ2-7	CASSPQTGFLYEQYF	TGTGCCAGCTCACCGCAAACGGGATTCTTATACGAGCAGTACTTC
.	TRBD2	TRBV18	TRBJ2-1	CASSRQGRAGAVDEQFF	TGTGCCAGCTCACGCCAGGGGCGAGCGGGGGCCGTAGATGAGCAGTTCTTC
.	.	TRBV6-2/TRBV6-3	TRBJ1-2	CASSYAVRSGYTF	TGTGCCAGCAGTTACGCGGTAAGGAGTGGCTACACCTTC
.	TRBD1	TRBV18	TRBJ1-3	CASSPGTGTSGNTIYF	TGTGCCAGCTCACCCGGGACAGGGACTTCTGGAAACACCATATATTTT
.	TRBD2	TRBV4-3	TRBJ2-1	CASSQELAVVYEQFF	TGCGCCAGCAGCCAAGAGCTAGCGGTAGTCTATGAGCAGTTCTTC
.	.	TRBV30	TRBJ2-5	CAWARVGTRTQYF	TGTGCCTGGGCGAGGGTCGGAACACGGACCCAGTACTTC
.	TRBD1	TRBV6-2/TRBV6-3	TRBJ1-5	CASSYSTGADQPQHF	TGTGCCAGCAGTTACTCGACAGGGGCGGATCAGCCCCAGCATTTT
few	.	TRBV5-1	TRBJ2-7	CASSPRPPGDTIYEQYF	TGCGCCAGCAGCCCTCGCCCCCCGGGAGATACAATCTACGAGCAGTACTTC
few	TRBD1	TRBV3-1/TRBV3-2	TRBJ1-2	CASSQDGTGFGYTF	TGTGCCAGCAGCCAAGATGGGACAGGGTTTGGCTACACCTTC
.	TRBD1	TRBV2	TRBJ1-5	CASSAKGGQINQPQHF	TGTGCCAGCAGTGCCAAGGGGGGACAGATCAATCAGCCCCAGCATTTT
.	TRBD2	TRBV7-3	TRBJ2-3	CASSPHLIAGGVTDTQYF	TGTGCCAGCAGCCCTCACCTAATAGCGGGAGGGGTCACAGATACGCAGTATTTT
once	TRBD1	TRBV5-1	TRBJ1-4	CASSLAGTGPPTNEKLFF	TGCGCCAGCAGCTTGGCCGGGACAGGGCCCCCAACTAATGAAAAACTGTTTTTT
once	TRBD2	TRBV7-9	TRBJ2-3	CASSLGTSGATDTQYF	TGTGCCAGCAGCTTGGGGACTAGCGGAGCGACAGATACGCAGTATTTT
.	.	TRBV19	TRBJ2-5	CASSPLVREKTQYF	TGTGCCAGTAGTCCCCTAGTGAGGGAGAAGACCCAGTACTTC